The source of this T cell receptor beta chain is a study of T-cell reconstitution after alpha-beta-depleted transplantation in children. Study-wide results and limits: Expanded graft clones, several hundred of them, were reportedly the source of alpha-beta T cells about two months after transplant.

This clonotype showed up just a few times. Its antigen is as yet unknown. A library of TCRbeta sequences, prepared with unique molecular identifiers, was generated. One entry per CDR3 protein results from TCRdb running MiXCR on the PCR reads. The table has roughly 420,000 distinct CDR3 sequences, around 15% seen once. Germline CDR1 and CDR2: SNHLY and FYNNEI. V was pared by 0 bases and J by 12 bases, with 11 bases between. The CDR3 length is 12 residues. The sequenced sample was PBMCs, mostly from graft donor cells, obtained 360 days after TCRalphabeta/CD19-depleted stem cell transplant. The V call is TRBV2, the J call TRBJ2-5; D tentatively reads TRBD1 or TRBD2 (6 bases each). The TCR sequence derives from a boy under two years old who had a stem cell transplant for Wiskott-Aldrich syndrome, so the T cells may come from the graft donor. The CDR3 DNA reads as TGTGCCAGCAGTGAAGCAGGGGGGACAAAGTACTTC. It encodes CASSEAGGTKYF. Full variable domain (remainder filled in from reference TRBV2 and TRBJ2-5): EPEVTQTPSHQVTQMGQEVILRCVPISNHLYFYWYRQILGQKVEFLVSFYNNEISEKSEIFDDQFSVERPDGSNFTLKIRSTKLEDSAMYFCASSEAGGTKYFGPGTRLLVL.